Below are 12 T cell receptor beta chains sequenced from a single sample in a study of Ad26.COV2.S vaccination and SARS-CoV-2 variants (TCRdb year 2021). Preparation of the library involved the immunoSEQ multiplex PCR assay. Sourced from immuneACCESS, this table was stored by TCRdb with only in-frame sequences that have V and J called. A share of the clones is absent; for the studies checked, an unresolved V gene accounts for under half, and the remainder has no known explanation. For this sample the table gives about 440,000 clones, of which around 85% were detected only once. Of the sample, over 10% falls within the top ten clones. The sample's treatment or condition label, decoded: 19 received Ad26.COV2.S at low or high dose, single or two shots; five or six received placebo; per-sample allocation not given. Repertoires of vaccine and placebo recipients were sequenced from samples collected on day 63 after the first injection.

This specimen was peripheral blood, taken in a trial of Ad26.COV2.S vaccine versus placebo. The receptors were gathered from a person aged 18-65 years who received the Ad26.COV2.S COVID-19 vaccine or a placebo.

This clone was observed a single time. V usage is TRBV28 and J usage is TRBJ2-7; TRBD2 agrees at 11 bases. Germline CDR1 and CDR2: MDHEN and SYDVKM. The CDR3 length is 16 residues. The V gene end was trimmed by 2 bases and the J gene end by 6 bases; junction bases not matched to a gene: 9. CDR3 residues: CASSLPASGRRPEQYF. The CDR3 region has the DNA TGTGCCAGCAGTTTACCGGCTAGCGGGAGGCGGCCCGAGCAGTACTTC.

This chain joins TRBV3-1 (or the pseudogene TRBV3-2) and TRBJ2-3, with D possibly TRBD1 on 6 matching bases. Germline V gene lookup returns CDR1 LGHDT and CDR2 YNNKEL (reference sequence). With 9 bases removed from V and 3 bases from J, the gap between germline ends came to 13 bases. The CDR3 runs to 13 residues. The CDR3 is CARGRGVTDTQYF. The CDR3 region has the DNA TGTGCCAGGGGCAGGGGAGTTACAGATACGCAGTATTTT.

This clone occurred a few times. V usage is TRBV19 and J usage is TRBJ1-4; perhaps TRBD1 as D (5 bases). The V end lost 6 bases, the J end lost 3 bases, and 11 bases lay between the germline ends. CDR1 and CDR2 from the germline V gene are LNHDA and SQIVND (reference sequence). CDR3 length: 14 amino acids. CDR3 nucleotides: TGTGCCAGTAGCCTAGGGACGCCTAATGAAAAACTGTTTTTT. Protein: CASSLGTPNEKLFF.

The chain is built from TRBV9 and TRBJ1-6; TRBD1 matches at 8 bases. In germline, CDR1 is SGDLS, CDR2 YYNGEE. The CDR3 extends over 18 amino acids. V gave up 0 bases and J gave up 6 bases; unmatched junction bases: 11. CDR3 bases: TGTGCCAGCAGCGTAGATTCGGGGGGTCAGGGGGCTAATTCACCCCTCCACTTT. As protein: CASSVDSGGQGANSPLHF.

This clone has only one observation. This chain joins TRBV7-2 and TRBJ1-2, with D maybe TRBD1 (6 bases). The V and J ends lost 5 bases and 6 bases respectively, with 22 bases between them. Germline CDR1 SGHTA, CDR2 FQGNSA. This CDR3 is 16 amino acids long. CDR3 DNA: TGTGCCAGCAGCCCGAGGCCAGTAGGGGGGTTCAATGGCTACACCTTC. Amino acids: CASSPRPVGGFNGYTF.

This clone was observed once. The chain joins TRBV5-4 to TRBJ2-3; D is unclear. Germline V lookup: CDR1 SGHNT, CDR2 YYREEE (reference sequence). Trimming pared 3 bases from V and 7 bases from J, leaving 6 bases between. The CDR3 has 11 amino acids. The CDR3 DNA reads TGTGCCAGCAGCTCCATGAATACGCAGTATTTT. Translating gives CASSSMNTQYF.

The chain employs TRBV6-7 and TRBJ1-1; the D gene is possibly TRBD1 (5 bases). TRBV6-7 is reported as an ORF; its role is uncertain. The CDR3 consists of 16 residues. The V and J ends lost 0 bases and 4 bases respectively, with 15 bases between them. The CDR3 DNA reads TGTGCCAGCAGTTACTCCCCAGGCCCCAGGGCCACTGAAGCTTTCTTT. Its translation: CASSYSPGPRATEAFF.

The chain employs TRBV27 and TRBJ2-7; either TRBD1 or TRBD2 may supply D (5 bases each). In germline, CDR1 is MNHEY, CDR2 SMNVEV (reference sequence). Trimming removed 6 bases from V and 7 bases from J, with 19 bases in between. CDR3 length: 14 residues. In DNA form, the CDR3 reads TGTGCCAGCAGGATGCAGGGACCCCCGGGAGAGCAGTACTTC. Encoded protein: CASRMQGPPGEQYF.

The rearrangement links TRBV15 to TRBJ2-7, with TRBD1 matching 8 bases. Germline trimming cut 5 bases from V and 3 bases from J; bases unmatched to any gene: 9. CDR1 and CDR2 from the germline V gene are LNHNV and YYDKDF (reference sequence). This CDR3 has 15 amino acids. The CDR3: CATSPAAGGFYEQYF. Written as DNA, the CDR3 is TGTGCCACCAGCCCCGCGGCAGGGGGCTTCTACGAGCAGTACTTC.

The table lists this clone with a few counts. V and J are TRBV19 and TRBJ1-4; the D gene is possibly TRBD1 (6 bases). Germline V gives CDR1 LNHDA, CDR2 SQIVND (reference sequence). Trimming left V 3 bases short and J 5 bases short, with 22 bases between. The CDR3 runs 18 residues. CDR3 nucleotides: TGTGCCAGTAGTATTGGGCGGCTAACCGGGACACCAAATGAAAAACTGTTTTTT. Translation: CASSIGRLTGTPNEKLFF.

This clone has more than one count but fewer than ten. This chain uses TRBV6-4 with TRBJ2-1; D perhaps matches TRBD2 (5 bases). V was shortened by 3 bases and J by 0 bases, with 9 bases between the two germline ends. The V gene's germline CDR1 is MRHNA and CDR2 SNTAGT. The CDR3 is 15 residues long. CDR3 DNA: TGTGCCAGCAGTGAGGGAGTTGACTCCTACAATGAGCAGTTCTTC. This encodes CASSEGVDSYNEQFF.

The chain couples TRBV2 to TRBJ2-3, with D hard to call. Germline values: CDR1 SNHLY, CDR2 FYNNEI. Trimming left V 5 bases short and J 0 bases short, with 12 bases between. The CDR3 runs to 15 residues. The CDR3 here is CASSTRTGSTDTQYF. CDR3 in DNA: TGTGCCAGCAGTACACGGACGGGTAGCACAGATACGCAGTATTTT. The complete variable domain, with remaining parts taken from reference TRBV2 and TRBJ2-3, reads EPEVTQTPSHQVTQMGQEVILRCVPISNHLYFYWYRQILGQKVEFLVSFYNNEISEKSEIFDDQFSVERPDGSNFTLKIRSTKLEDSAMYFCASSTRTGSTDTQYFGPGTRLTVL.